This T cell receptor (beta chain) appears in the sequencing data of a study of blood T cells in healthy people across ages (dated by TCRdb to 2015 to 2017). About the full investigation: Template switching captured roughly one uniquely barcoded TCR beta cDNA molecule per two T cells in model experiments. Two additional independent replicas of 1 million unique cDNA reads from the same blood draw were analyzed for two donors (one aged 18 to 30 and one aged 80 or older). The donors were divided into four age groups: young (average roughly 17 years), middle-aged (almost 40), aged (approximately 64) and long-lived (approximately 74). Age-related changes in TCR beta repertoire diversity were measured in the study by deep sequencing normalized with unique cDNA molecular identifiers. To avoid experimental bias, donors of different ages were distributed randomly across sequencing lanes.

The donors were some 39 Caucasian individuals from Russia, aged about 6 to 100 years, who were systemically healthy. Each donor gave about 9.2 milliliters of peripheral blood, drawn into EDTA-treated Vacutainer tubes. PBMCs were isolated by Ficoll-Paque density-gradient centrifugation, with at least 6 million obtained per sample. Trizol reagent was used to extract total RNA from the PBMCs, yielding at least 6 micrograms per sample. For every donor, flow cytometry on a PBMC aliquot measured the percentage of naive CD45RAhigh/CD27high T cells. Receptors were amplified or captured by 5' RACE. The second PCR ran for roughly 7 to 11 cycles and used a J-beta primer mix along with a sample-barcoded 5' primer. Each TCR beta cDNA molecule received a unique molecular identifier from a template-switch 5' adaptor carrying 12 random nucleotides. At least 2.5 million CDR3-containing paired-end reads were obtained from each sample. All of the RNA was converted into first-strand cDNA using the Mint cDNA synthesis kit, with a TRBC-specific oligonucleotide serving as the primer. After uracil-DNA glycosylase treatment, a first 18-cycle PCR used universal primers M1SS and BC2_uni_R on all cDNA. Per the original workflow: For normalization, 1 million high-quality reads, each with a distinct molecular identifier, were randomly selected from each sample. Reads with shared molecular identifiers were discarded instead of being binned into consensus sequences. MiTCR, run with a Q25 quality threshold and the strictest error-elimination algorithm, handled CDR3 identification, clonotype clustering and error correction. A nonparametric unseen species model with Euler transformation was used to estimate lower-bound total TCR beta diversity. TCRdb trimmed public reads at Q25 via fastp, called clones via MiXCR and kept in-frame beta chains. Each entry is one CDR3 protein sequence, shown with its most common DNA and genes. TCRdb's processing, not the study's, gives the V and J calls here. The sample table lists fewer than 2 million distinct CDR3 sequences, approximately 40% of them with a count of one. Roughly 23% of the sample comes from the top ten.

This clonotype showed up just a few times. The antigen it binds to is not known. No quality values exist for individual bases; no much larger clone is one base distant. Results the study describes overall, beyond this receptor: Conclusive comparison of naive and antigen-experienced compartments was prevented by the profiling of bulk unsorted PBMCs. Observed TCR beta diversity correlated strongly with the percentage of naive T cells measured by flow cytometry. Compared with the aged group, the long-lived group had more naive CD4+ T cells, fewer expanded clones and increased TCR diversity, suggesting age selection. As age increased, observed TCR beta diversity per million T cells dropped in a roughly linear way, and a significant reduction was already evident by age around 41. Total diversity estimates from one million sequenced T cells were considered lower bounds and underestimates. Because donor CMV infection status was unknown, age-related changes in expanded clonotypes were potentially confounded.

Trimming removed 4 bases from V and 0 bases from J, leaving 7 bases between the germline ends. The CDR3 spans 14 residues, from the cysteine through the phenylalanine. The DNA shown is the 42-base CDR3, in frame from base 1. CDR1 and CDR2, looked up from the germline V gene, are SQVTM and ANQGSEA. Sequencing was carried out using blood. The TCR comes from a human donor in good health. This chain joins TRBV29-1 to TRBJ2-6; no D gene can be assigned with confidence. The DNA sequence is as follows: TGCAGCGTTGGTGGGGACTCTGGGGCCAACGTCCTGACTTTC. The resulting protein is CSVGGDSGANVLTF. Joined to the reference TRBV29-1 and TRBJ2-6 proteins, this CDR3 gives the full variable domain: SAVISQKPSRDICQRGTSLTIQCQVDSQVTMMFWYRQQPGQSLTLIATANQGSEATYESGFVIDKFPISRPNLTFSTLTVSNMSPEDSSIYLCSVGGDSGANVLTFGAGSRLTVL.